This T cell receptor (beta chain) emerged from a study of T cell responses to AZD1222 COVID-19 vaccine. Overall study results and limits: Every sample of the repertoires postdated the peak T cell response. Unmutated variant regions reportedly attract nearly half of all spike-specific TCRs.

The CDR3 loop spans 18 amino acids. Germline loops: CDR1 ENHRY, CDR2 SYGVKD. Losses at the gene ends were 6 bases for V and 4 bases for J; bases not matched to a gene: 15. Worth noting for this clone: Antigen: not known.

The repertoire was sequenced with immunoSEQ multiplex PCR; TCRdb's copy has only in-frame clones and lacks some. Of some 120,000 clones listed, roughly 94% were seen once; the top ten hold roughly 7.2%. This chain joins TRBV10-3 and TRBJ2-2; 9 nucleotides align to TRBD1. The source material was peripheral blood, sampled on day 0 of AZD1222 vaccination. This receptor was obtained from an adult in good health. The CDR3 coding sequence is TGTGCCATCAGGAAACAGGGGGCGCATCCTCTGGGCACCGGGGAGCTGTTTTTT. It is translated as CAIRKQGAHPLGTGELFF.